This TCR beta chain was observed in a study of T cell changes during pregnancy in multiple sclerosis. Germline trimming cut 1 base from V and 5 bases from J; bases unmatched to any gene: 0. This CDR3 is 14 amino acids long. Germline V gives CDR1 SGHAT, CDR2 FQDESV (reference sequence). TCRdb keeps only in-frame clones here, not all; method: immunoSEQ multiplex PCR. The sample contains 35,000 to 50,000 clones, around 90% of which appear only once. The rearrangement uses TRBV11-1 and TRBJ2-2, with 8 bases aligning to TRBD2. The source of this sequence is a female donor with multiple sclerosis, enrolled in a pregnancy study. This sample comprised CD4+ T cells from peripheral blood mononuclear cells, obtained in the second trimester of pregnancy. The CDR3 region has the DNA TGTGCCAGCAGCTTAGAGCGGGGGACCGGGGAGCTGTTTTTT. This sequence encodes CASSLERGTGELFF.